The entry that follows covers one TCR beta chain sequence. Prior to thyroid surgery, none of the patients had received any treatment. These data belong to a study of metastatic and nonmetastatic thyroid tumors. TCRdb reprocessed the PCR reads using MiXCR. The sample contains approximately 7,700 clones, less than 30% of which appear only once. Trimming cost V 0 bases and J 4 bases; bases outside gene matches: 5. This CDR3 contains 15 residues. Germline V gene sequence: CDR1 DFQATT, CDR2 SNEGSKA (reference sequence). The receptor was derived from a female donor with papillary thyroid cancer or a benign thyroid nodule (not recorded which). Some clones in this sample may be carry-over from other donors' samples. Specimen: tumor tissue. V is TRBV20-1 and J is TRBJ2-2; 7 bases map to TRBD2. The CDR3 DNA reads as TGCAGTGCTAGAGATATTCTAGCGGTCACCGGGGAGCTGTTTTTT. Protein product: CSARDILAVTGELFF.